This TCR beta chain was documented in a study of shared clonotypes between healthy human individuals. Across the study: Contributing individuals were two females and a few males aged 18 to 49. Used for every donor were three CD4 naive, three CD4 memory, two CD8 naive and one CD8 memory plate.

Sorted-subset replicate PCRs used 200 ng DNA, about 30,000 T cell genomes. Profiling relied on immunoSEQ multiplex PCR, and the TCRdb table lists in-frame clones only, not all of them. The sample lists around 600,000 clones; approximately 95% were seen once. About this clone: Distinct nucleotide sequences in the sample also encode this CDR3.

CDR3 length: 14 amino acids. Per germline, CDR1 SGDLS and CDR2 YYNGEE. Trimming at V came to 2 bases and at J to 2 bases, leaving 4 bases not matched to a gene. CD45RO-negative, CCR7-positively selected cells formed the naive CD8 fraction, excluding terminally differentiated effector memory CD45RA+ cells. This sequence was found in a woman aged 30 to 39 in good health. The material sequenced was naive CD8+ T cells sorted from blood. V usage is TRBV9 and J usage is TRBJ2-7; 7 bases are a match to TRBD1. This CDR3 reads CASSVGDRAYEQYF. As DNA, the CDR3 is TGTGCCAGCAGCGTGGGGGACAGAGCCTACGAGCAGTACTTC.